This T cell receptor beta chain was sequenced in a study of radiation and T cells in renal cell carcinoma. Findings and caveats of the study: Top tumor clonotypes rose in blood 2 weeks post-radiation, then contracted. Without pretreatment biopsies, baseline tumor clonotype presence was undetermined.

Profiling relied on immunoSEQ multiplex PCR, and the TCRdb table lists in-frame clones only, not all of them. Among 130,000 to 150,000 clones, less than 90% were seen once, and the ten largest hold about 17%. Time point defined: blood 4 weeks post-SBRT, at nephrectomy. Regarding treatment: 15 Gy SBRT to primary tumor, nephrectomy 4 weeks later. Nephrectomy followed 15 Gy stereotactic body radiation by 4 weeks. The tumor was a clear cell renal cell carcinoma. In its sample, this clone was seen a few times. The antigen remains undetermined. Per germline, CDR1 LGHNA and CDR2 YSLEER. The V and J ends lost 1 base and 8 bases, in that order; junction bases with no gene match: 4. This CDR3 has 15 amino acids.

The chain joins TRBV4-3 to TRBJ2-1; TRBD2 aligns across 11 bases. This sequence was found in a woman between 50 and 59 years old with renal cell carcinoma. The sequencing used blood, collected from a patient whose treatment included radiotherapy and nephrectomy. The DNA of the CDR3 is TGCGCCAGCAGCCAAGTAGCGGGAGGGGGTTATGAGCAGTTCTTC. It encodes CASSQVAGGGYEQFF.